Detailed here is one T cell receptor (beta chain). Its antigen is undetermined. The entry originates in a study of shared clonotypes between healthy human individuals. Findings and caveats of the study: A handful of donors held around 5% of naive CD4 clonotypes in common. Donor clonotype sharing was expected to depend on sequencing depth. Unshared clonotypes carried lower generation probabilities than those common to all four donors.

CDR1 and CDR2 from the germline V gene are KGHSH and LQKENI. V was pared by 3 bases and J by 3 bases, with 5 bases of the junction left unmatched. CDR3 length: 15 amino acids. Assay used: immunoSEQ multiplex PCR; TCRdb lists only in-frame clones, some missing. Found here are over 400,000 clones, around 95% of them singletons; the top ten hold nearly 0.065%. Healthy HIV-negative adults without recent acute infections or vaccinations served as donors. The source is a woman between 25 and 40 years old in good health. Material for sequencing was naive CD4+ T cells sorted from blood. Indicated subset: CD45RA+ positively selected. V and J are TRBV18 and TRBJ1-1; 9 nucleotides align to TRBD1. CDR3 nucleotide sequence: TGTGCCAGCTCACCTGGGACAGGGCACCACACTGAAGCTTTCTTT. As protein: CASSPGTGHHTEAFF.